This entry describes one TCR beta chain. The entry originates in a study of blood T cell repertoires in COVID-19. This CDR3 is 16 amino acids long. CDR1 is LNHDA, CDR2 SQIVND, per germline (reference sequence). The V and J ends lost 3 bases and 9 bases respectively, with 21 bases between them. Sequencing was performed with immunoSEQ multiplex PCR; in TCRdb, only in-frame clones are kept and a portion is missing. The sample yields under 300,000 clones, 89% seen once. Input material: peripheral blood. V is TRBV19 and J is TRBJ2-1; weak D call: TRBD1 (7 bases). This receptor was obtained from a woman in her forties who had recovered from COVID-19. DNA for the CDR3: TGTGCCAGTAGTATCGGGCGGAGGGATGCAGGGGGTGAGCAGTTCTTC. It translates to CASSIGRRDAGGEQFF.